This TCR beta chain was found in a study of human T cells and chemical hapten exposure. Background on the study: Diphenylcyclopropenone was applied weekly to patients' scalps across the roughly 24-week study. Per-sample variation in TCR yield stemmed mainly from small pooled library volume differences.

TCRdb re-called the RACE reads through MiXCR, storing one row per CDR3 protein. The sample yields under 200,000 distinct CDR3 sequences, around 30% seen once. The ends were cut back, 2 bases at V and 5 bases at J, with 16 bases in the middle. The germline gives CDR1 MDHEN, CDR2 SYDVKM. This CDR3 has 15 residues. Regarding time point: patch test 3, about 24 weeks after DPC sensitization. The treatment here: therapeutic diphenylcyclopropenone sensitization with weekly scalp DPC. With respect to this clonotype: Its cognate antigen is unknown.

Study conclusions and caveats: The donor cohort had alopecia, so its immune response may not match that of healthy people.

The sequence derives from a woman between 18 and 29 years old with alopecia areata. Some clones in this sample may be carry-over from other donors' samples. The specimen comprised whole blood, sampled in connection with sensitization to the hapten diphenylcyclopropenone (DPC). The gene calls are TRBV28 and TRBJ2-7; a possible D gene is TRBD2 (7 bases). This CDR3 is CASSLVSGGQNEQYF. The DNA of the CDR3 is TGTGCCAGCAGTTTAGTCTCGGGGGGCCAGAACGAGCAGTACTTC. The variable domain in full, completed from reference TRBV28 and TRBJ2-7, reads DVKVTQSSRYLVKRTGEKVFLECVQDMDHENMFWYRQDPGLGLRLIYFSYDVKMKEKGDIPEGYSVSREKKERFSLILESASTNQTSMYLCASSLVSGGQNEQYFGPGTRLTVT.